The 16 T cell receptor beta chains given below trace back to one sample, sequenced in a study of shared clonotypes between healthy human individuals. The table came from immunoSEQ multiplex PCR; TCRdb's copy has only in-frame clones and leaves some out. The table includes hundreds of thousands of clones, roughly 98% detected once. Naivety among CD8 cells was defined by CD45RO negativity and positive CCR7 selection, thereby excluding terminally differentiated effector memory CD45RA+ cells. Sequenced input: naive CD8+ T cells sorted from blood. The source is a young man in good health.

This chain uses TRBV4-1 with TRBJ2-5; D is uncertain. The germline V and J ends were trimmed by 1 base and 2 bases, with 11 bases remaining between them. The CDR3 is 15 residues long. Germline V CDR1 and CDR2: MGHRA, YSYEKL. In DNA, the CDR3 is TGCGCCAGCAGCCAAGTACCGCCAGAGCAAGAGACCCAGTACTTC. It specifies CASSQVPPEQETQYF.

V and J are TRBV6-5 and TRBJ2-1; D not certain. Germline V gene lookup returns CDR1 MNHEY and CDR2 SVGAGI. This CDR3 contains 12 residues. Trimming removed 2 bases at V and 7 bases at J, with 6 bases between. CDR3 loop: CASSYLGNEQFF. CDR3 sequence (DNA): TGTGCCAGCAGTTACCTGGGGAATGAGCAGTTCTTC.

Only one count was recorded for this clone. Within the sample, other DNA sequences also encode this same CDR3. The CDR3 sequence: CASSAGTGGYEQYF. The DNA of the CDR3 is TGTGCCAGCAGCGCCGGGACAGGGGGCTACGAGCAGTACTTC. The chain carries TRBV9 and TRBJ2-7; 11 bases match TRBD1. After removal of 3 bases from V and 3 bases from J, the junction contained 2 bases not matched to a gene. Germline-derived CDR1 and CDR2 are SGDLS and YYNGEE. This CDR3 is 14 amino acids long.

The chain couples TRBV29-1 to TRBJ2-1; 7 bases are shared with TRBD1. Germline loops: CDR1 SQVTM, CDR2 ANQGSEA. Losses at the gene ends were 5 bases for V and 0 bases for J; bases not matched to a gene: 10. The CDR3 has 16 amino acids. The DNA of the CDR3 is TGCAGCGTTTATCCGGGACAGAACCTCTCCTACAATGAGCAGTTCTTC. It is translated as CSVYPGQNLSYNEQFF.

This clone was seen only once. This chain links TRBV4-2 with TRBJ2-7, with 11 bases matching TRBD1. CDR3 length: 17 residues. The trim removed 3 bases at V and 1 base at J, leaving 8 bases unmatched. Germline V gene data show CDR1 as LGHNA and CDR2 as YNFKEQ. The CDR3 spells CASSQGAGTGGSYEQYF. For the CDR3, the DNA is TGTGCCAGCAGCCAGGGGGCCGGGACAGGGGGTTCCTACGAGCAGTACTTC.

With respect to this clone: The sample carries other DNA sequences with the same CDR3. CDR3 residues: CASSSYNQPQHF. Written as DNA, the CDR3 is TGTGCCAGCAGTTCTTACAATCAGCCCCAGCATTTT. The V call is TRBV27, the J call TRBJ1-5; D uncertain. Between the trimmed V and J ends, which lost 4 bases and 3 bases, there was a span of 4 bases. The V gene's germline CDR1 is MNHEY and CDR2 SMNVEV (reference sequence). The CDR3 covers 12 residues.

This chain's CDR3 is CASSVADRYFNYGYTF. The CDR3 coding sequence is TGTGCCAGCAGCGTCGCAGACCGCTACTTTAACTATGGCTACACCTTC. The chain employs TRBV9 and TRBJ1-2; D ambiguous. The germline CDR1 and CDR2 sequences are SGDLS and YYNGEE. V lost 2 bases and J lost 1, with 15 bases in between. The CDR3 sequence is 16 residues long.

V gene TRBV6-4 combines with J gene TRBJ2-6, with D possibly TRBD1 on 5 matching bases. V dropped 9 bases and J dropped 0 bases, with 9 bases sitting between them. There are 14 residues in the CDR3. Germline V gene data show CDR1 as MRHNA and CDR2 as SNTAGT. The CDR3 DNA reads as TGTGCCAGTAAGACAGTCTCTGGGGCCAACGTCCTGACTTTC. Protein product: CASKTVSGANVLTF.

The chain recombines TRBV6-5 with TRBJ2-7, with 7 positions matching TRBD1. The CDR3 contains 15 residues. The trim removed 5 bases at V and 3 bases at J, leaving 10 bases unmatched. CDR1 and CDR2 (germline): MNHEY, SVGAGI. The CDR3 sequence: CASSTSTGYDYEQYF. The CDR3 DNA reads as TGTGCCAGCAGTACCTCGACAGGGTACGACTACGAGCAGTACTTC.

This clone was observed once. The V and J genes are TRBV7-8 and TRBJ2-7, with D maybe TRBD1 (5 bases). Trimming removed 5 bases from V and 3 bases from J, with 8 bases in between. The CDR3 extends over 12 amino acids. CDR1 SGHVS and CDR2 FQNEAQ come from the germline V gene. DNA for the CDR3: TGTGCCAGCAGCCACGACAGCTACGAGCAGTACTTC. Its protein product is CASSHDSYEQYF.

This chain connects TRBV4-3 to TRBJ2-3; weak D call: TRBD2 (6 bases). Germline V gene lookup returns CDR1 LGHNA and CDR2 YSLEER. The CDR3 runs to 17 residues. Trimming took 0 bases from V and 1 from J, leaving 14 bases between them. The CDR3, as DNA: TGCGCCAGCAGCCAAGAGGAGCTAGCGTCCCGCACAGATACGCAGTATTTT. This sequence encodes CASSQEELASRTDTQYF.

In this sample, this clone turned up once. The gene calls are TRBV10-2 and TRBJ2-1, with a possible D match to TRBD2 (5 bases). Germline CDR1 reads WSHSY; CDR2 reads SAAADI. The germline V and J ends were trimmed by 6 bases and 0 bases, with 9 bases remaining between them. CDR3 size: 14 residues. CDR3 in amino acids: CASRDSSSYNEQFF. DNA of the CDR3: TGCGCCAGCAGGGACTCAAGCTCCTACAATGAGCAGTTCTTC.

The chain recombines TRBV7-8 with TRBJ1-1, with 7 nucleotides matching TRBD1. The CDR3 length is 15 residues. Per the germline V gene, CDR1 is SGHVS and CDR2 is FQNEAQ. V shed 5 bases, J shed 2 bases, and the junction held 8 bases outside the gene matches. Written as DNA, the CDR3 is TGTGCCAGCAGCCCCGTGGGGACAGTCAACACTGAAGCTTTCTTT. It translates to CASSPVGTVNTEAFF.

J is TRBJ2-3 and V is TRBV5-1; D call uncertain. Germline V gives CDR1 SGHRS, CDR2 YFSETQ. Deletions cut 6 bases from V and 4 bases from J, with 15 bases between. CDR3 length: 14 amino acids. CDR3 amino acids: CASNIGMIADTQYF. The CDR3 coding sequence is TGCGCCAGCAATATAGGGATGATCGCAGATACGCAGTATTTT. The complete variable domain, with remaining parts taken from reference TRBV5-1 and TRBJ2-3, reads KAGVTQTPRYLIKTRGQQVTLSCSPISGHRSVSWYQQTPGQGLQFLFEYFSETQRNKGNFPGRFSGRQFSNSRSEMNVSTLELGDSALYLCASNIGMIADTQYFGPGTRLTVL.

V gene TRBV7-8 combines with J gene TRBJ2-1; tentatively, D is TRBD1 (5 bases). From germline, CDR1 is SGHVS and CDR2 FQNEAQ. The CDR3 runs to 15 residues. Trimming shortened V by 1 base and J by 2 bases, and 9 bases separated the two germline ends. CDR3 region: CASSLEGPPYNEQFF. In nucleotides, the CDR3 is TGTGCCAGCAGCTTAGAGGGGCCCCCCTACAATGAGCAGTTCTTC. Using reference TRBV7-8 and TRBJ2-1 for the parts outside the CDR3, the full variable domain is GAGVSQSPRYKVAKRGQDVALRCDPISGHVSLFWYQQALGQGPEFLTYFQNEAQLDKSGLPSDRFFAERPEGSVSTLKIQRTQQEDSAVYLCASSLEGPPYNEQFFGPGTRLTVL.

This clone was recorded only once. The chain has TRBV6-5 and TRBJ2-7; TRBD2 agrees at 7 bases. The germline V gene encodes CDR1 MNHEY and CDR2 SVGAGI. V lost 4 bases and J lost 5; bases outside the gene matches: 11. The CDR3 covers 15 residues. CDR3 bases: TGTGCCAGCAGTTCCCCTTATAGACTAGCCGACGAGCAGTACTTC. Protein sequence: CASSSPYRLADEQYF.